This T cell receptor beta chain comes out of a study of glioma-infiltrating T cells after dendritic cell vaccination. About the research overall: Dendritic cell vaccine was injected intradermally three times, biweekly.

Trimming left V 8 bases short and J 3 bases short, with 10 bases between. Germline values: CDR1 LNHDA, CDR2 SQIVND (reference sequence). There are 12 residues in the CDR3. The PCR used 60 V beta and 13 J beta primers. Generated by immunoSEQ multiplex PCR, the TCRdb table keeps only in-frame clones and is missing some. The sample records under 100,000 clones, around 85% being singletons. The receptor was derived from a human donor with glioblastoma. The sequencing here drew on blood, taken before dendritic cell vaccination. The genes are TRBV19 and TRBJ1-2; TRBD1 might be the D (5 bases). CDR3 residues: CASQDTYYGYTF. CDR3 bases: TGTGCCAGTCAGGACACGTACTATGGCTACACCTTC.